The TCR beta chain described here comes from a study of Graves' ophthalmopathy and Graves' hyperthyroidism (dated by TCRdb to between 2018 and 2020). Some background on the complete study: Peripheral blood was collected at initial diagnosis, prior to any treatment. The study used TCR beta repertoire signatures to distinguish Graves' ophthalmopathy from Graves' hyperthyroidism and to predict progression to ophthalmopathy. In total, 135 blood samples were TCR-sequenced: approximately 40 ophthalmopathy, roughly 77 hyperthyroidism and approximately 17 hyperthyroidism-to-ophthalmopathy patients. To explore V-J signatures that distinguish ophthalmopathy from hyperthyroidism, a discovery set of 100 patients was enrolled, made up of approximately 45 with ophthalmopathy and fewer than 60 with stable hyperthyroidism. An independent validation cohort comprised 18 to 20 hyperthyroidism patients and 15 to 17 patients who later progressed from hyperthyroidism to ophthalmopathy. In a handful of hyperthyroidism patients, the T-cell repertoire of thyroid tissue was compared with the T-cell repertoire of blood. Following sample collection, hyperthyroidism patients were given methimazole at a starting dose of 30 mg daily, and ophthalmopathy patients were given high-dose intravenous methylprednisolone. Study-wide conclusions, independent of this receptor: Most of the expanded thyroid clonotypes with a frequency above 0.001 were also detected in blood, and it was suggested that the thyroid immune response may be reflected by blood repertoires. Sample size was not statistically predetermined, and group allocation was not concealed from the investigators. The 13-signature model separated ophthalmopathy from stable hyperthyroidism with around 90% sensitivity and about 81% specificity in cross-validation, and 80%/75% in the test set. In validation, the model predicted ophthalmopathy progression with less than 71% sensitivity and approximately 75% specificity; approximately 12 predicted patients were CT-confirmed with GO in a median of approximately six months.

Hyperthyroidism was considered stable if no progression to ophthalmopathy occurred within 18 months of follow-up. The hyperthyroidism patients were 18 to 65 years old and newly diagnosed, with a disease duration of less than 2 months. Anyone with other autoimmune diseases, uncontrolled infections, pregnancy or lactation was excluded from the study. Diagnosis was based on clinical symptoms, serum thyroxine, TRAb, thyroid ultrasound and orbital computed tomography. Ficoll-Paque density gradient centrifugation was used to isolate PBMCs from 8 to 10 ml of fresh peripheral blood. Total RNA was extracted with Trizol reagent and quality-checked on an Agilent 2100 Bioanalyzer. For repertoire sequencing, the TCR beta CDR3 regions were amplified from RNA transcripts. A first-round RT-PCR used HTBI primers with the Qiagen OneStep RT-PCR kit, followed by a second-round multiplex PCR, size selection and purification. Sequencing of the libraries was carried out on an Illumina HiSeq2000 in paired-end mode with 100 bp reads. Under the source paper's analysis protocol: SOAPnuke was used to process the reads, throwing out any read that had adapters, had uncalled bases, had a mean Phred below 15, or lacked an exact constant-primer or identifier match. COPE v1.2.5 was used to merge high-quality paired reads. Clonotypes were defined as unique nucleotide sequences and were aligned to IMGT TRB V, D and J references using MiTCR v1.1. Only V-J combinations with frequency above 0.0001 were analysed, covering 99% to 99.2% of repertoires. A TCR clonal expansion and chaos score per V-J combination was defined as the ratio of F50 clonal expansion to chaos observed in the TCRdist matrix. Welch's t-statistics and random forest were used to reduce features to about a dozen V-J combinations, which were fed into a naive Bayes classifier. Thyroid-blood repertoire similarity was quantified with the Morisita-Horn index. TCRdb applied fastp at Q25 and MiXCR to the public reads, then kept only in-frame beta chains. CDR3 protein sequences are deduplicated, and each keeps its most common genes and DNA. The authors' filters were not applied to this entry. The sample table holds 300,000 to 450,000 distinct CDR3 sequences, of which roughly 17% were seen once. The ten most abundant clones make up 2.4% of the sample.

This clonotype was detected many times. Which antigen it targets is not known. Base qualities are not provided; no much larger clone lies one nucleotide away. The sequenced sample consisted of peripheral blood. The clonotype was recovered from an adult woman with stable Graves' hyperthyroidism.

The CDR3 protein: CASSEALLQGLREQYF. The DNA reads TGTGCCAGCAGTGAAGCGCTTTTGCAGGGGCTGCGAGAGCAGTACTTC. Recombination connected TRBV6-1 to TRBJ2-7; tentative D gene TRBD1, with 6 bases matching. Measured from the cysteine to the phenylalanine, the CDR3 is 16 residues long. Only the CDR3 region is kept as DNA, spanning 48 bases read in frame from base 1. The germline V gene supplies CDR1 MNHNS and CDR2 SASEGT. At the junction V is shortened by 0 bases and J by 7 bases, with 19 bases in between.